Described below is a single T cell receptor beta chain sequence and its context. This entry comes from a study of blood T cell repertoires in COVID-19. Overall study: Donors in the United States, Italy and Spain gave samples during acute or convalescent COVID-19. PBMCs, B-cell-depleted T cells, or T cells were the source of the cDNA or gDNA that made up the material.

Original methodology: Scientists estimated how many nucleated cells there were by amplifying reference gene primers. Assay used: immunoSEQ multiplex PCR; TCRdb lists only in-frame clones, some missing. That table supplies the V and J calls and clone size; D and trimming were determined from the DNA. Of about 200,000 clones listed, under 90% are singletons. The CDR3 has 14 residues. Trimming removed 4 bases at V and 4 bases at J, with 13 bases between. Germline V lookup: CDR1 GTSNPN, CDR2 SVGIG (reference sequence). This TCR was recovered from a man over 45 with acute or convalescent COVID-19. The genes are TRBV30 and TRBJ1-4, with D possibly TRBD1 on 5 matching bases. Sample: peripheral blood. CDR3 nucleotides: TGTGCCTGGACGCGCGGGACCCTTAATGAAAAACTGTTTTTT. Its translation is CAWTRGTLNEKLFF.